This is a list of T cell receptor beta chains from one sample in a study of blood T cell repertoires in COVID-19. The method was immunoSEQ multiplex PCR; TCRdb's version includes in-frame clones alone and lacks a portion of them. The table has 100,000 or so clones, more than 85% seen once. What was sequenced was peripheral blood. The receptors shown here come from a man aged 18 to 30 with acute or convalescent COVID-19. The CDR3 runs from the conserved cysteine through the conserved F or W. The D gene is left open where the match is weak. For some rows the clone size is stated as once, few or many, or as a class when expanded; others skip it.

j_gene,abundance,len,d_gene,v_gene,CDR3nt,CDR3aa
TRBJ2-7,-,16,TRBD1,TRBV18,TGTGCCAGCTCACCACCCGCAGGGGGCCGGTCCTACGAGCAGTACTTC,CASSPPAGGRSYEQYF
TRBJ2-2,-,17,TRBD1,TRBV5-1,TGCGCCAGCAGCCAAGACAGGGGGCCCTTGAACACCGGGGAGCTGTTTTTT,CASSQDRGPLNTGELFF
TRBJ2-3,-,18,TRBD2,TRBV10-2,TGCGCCAGCAGTGAGACACCGGGACTAGCGGGAGTCTGGGATACGCAGTATTTT,CASSETPGLAGVWDTQYF
TRBJ1-6,-,14,-,TRBV14,TGTGCCAGCAGCCTAGGAACGACCAGGTCACCCCTCCACTTT,CASSLGTTRSPLHF
TRBJ1-4,-,15,TRBD1,TRBV11-2,TGTGCCAGCAGCTTAGCCGGGACAGGGAGTGAAAAACTGTTTTTT,CASSLAGTGSEKLFF
TRBJ2-4,-,17,-,TRBV4-1,TGCGCCAGCAGCCAAGTAGGCTCGAGAGGGGCCAAAAACATTCAGTACTTC,CASSQVGSRGAKNIQYF
TRBJ1-4,-,15,-,TRBV2,TGTGCCAGCAAACGGGGGACTGCAACTAATGAAAAACTGTTTTTT,CASKRGTATNEKLFF
TRBJ2-7,-,16,TRBD1,TRBV24-1,TGTGCCACCAGTGACCCCCGGACAGGGAAGAAATGGGAGCAGTACTTC,CATSDPRTGKKWEQYF
TRBJ1-1,-,14,-,TRBV13,TGTGCCAGCAGCAACCAGGGGTATAACACTGAAGCTTTCTTT,CASSNQGYNTEAFF
TRBJ1-6,-,15,-,TRBV9,TGTGCCAGCAGCTTTATAGGGGGGGGTCTTTCACCCCTCCACTTT,CASSFIGGGLSPLHF
TRBJ2-2,once,14,-,TRBV3-1/TRBV3-2,TGTGCCACCGCGCCAAATGGGGAGACCGGGGAGCTGTTTTTT,CATAPNGETGELFF
TRBJ2-3,once,17,-,TRBV7-6,TGTGCCAGCAGCTCTACCCAGGCGGGACAGAAGACAGATACGCAGTATTTT,CASSSTQAGQKTDTQYF
TRBJ2-2,-,11,-,TRBV4-2,TGTGCCAGCAGCCCGGGGTGGGAGCTGTTTTTT,CASSPGWELFF
TRBJ2-5,-,16,TRBD2,TRBV10-3,TGTGCCATCAGTGGGACTAGCGGGGGGGATCAAGAGACCCAGTACTTC,CAISGTSGGDQETQYF
TRBJ1-6,-,16,TRBD1,TRBV6-5,TGTGCCAGCAGTTACTCAGACAGGGTACCTAATTCACCCCTCCACTTT,CASSYSDRVPNSPLHF
TRBJ2-1,-,15,TRBD2,TRBV24-1,TGTGCCACCGAGGGAGCGGGAGGGACCTACAATGAGCAGTTCTTC,CATEGAGGTYNEQFF